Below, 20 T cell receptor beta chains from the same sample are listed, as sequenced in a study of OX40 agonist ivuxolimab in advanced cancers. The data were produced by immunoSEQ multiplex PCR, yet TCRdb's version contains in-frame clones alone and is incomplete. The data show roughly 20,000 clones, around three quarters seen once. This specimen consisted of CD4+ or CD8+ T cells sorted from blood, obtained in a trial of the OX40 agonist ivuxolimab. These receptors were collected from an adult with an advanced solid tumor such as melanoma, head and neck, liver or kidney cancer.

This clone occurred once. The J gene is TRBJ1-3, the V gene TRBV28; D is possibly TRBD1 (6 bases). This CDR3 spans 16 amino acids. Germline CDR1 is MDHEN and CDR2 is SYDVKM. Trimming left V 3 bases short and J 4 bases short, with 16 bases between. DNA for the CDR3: TGTGCCAGCAGTTTCCCCCCCGGGGGGGCCGGAAACACCATATATTTT. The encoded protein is CASSFPPGGAGNTIYF.

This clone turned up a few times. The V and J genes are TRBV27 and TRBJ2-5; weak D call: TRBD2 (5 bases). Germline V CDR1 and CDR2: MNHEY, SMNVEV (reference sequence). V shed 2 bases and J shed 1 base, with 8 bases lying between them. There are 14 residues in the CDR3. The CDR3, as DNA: TGTGCCAGCAGTTTAGAGGGCATCCAAGAGACCCAGTACTTC. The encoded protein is CASSLEGIQETQYF.

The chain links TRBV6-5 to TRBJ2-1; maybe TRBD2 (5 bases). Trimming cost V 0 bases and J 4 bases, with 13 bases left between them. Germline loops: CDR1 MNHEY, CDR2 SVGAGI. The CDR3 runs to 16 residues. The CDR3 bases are TGTGCCAGCAGTTACTCTCCTTCTGAGGGTTACAATGAGCAGTTCTTC. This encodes CASSYSPSEGYNEQFF.

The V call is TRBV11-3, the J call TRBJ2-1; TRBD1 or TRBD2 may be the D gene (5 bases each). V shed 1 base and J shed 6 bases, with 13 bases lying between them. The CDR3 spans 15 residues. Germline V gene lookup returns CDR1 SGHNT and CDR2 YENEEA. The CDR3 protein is CASSLAGSLSNEQFF. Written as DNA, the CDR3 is TGTGCCAGCAGCTTAGCAGGGAGTCTTAGCAATGAGCAGTTCTTC. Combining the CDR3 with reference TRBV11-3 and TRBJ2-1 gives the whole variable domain EAGVVQSPRYKIIEKKQPVAFWCNPISGHNTLYWYLQNLGQGPELLIRYENEEAVDDSQLPKDRFSAERLKGVDSTLKIQPAELGDSAVYLCASSLAGSLSNEQFFGPGTRLTVL.

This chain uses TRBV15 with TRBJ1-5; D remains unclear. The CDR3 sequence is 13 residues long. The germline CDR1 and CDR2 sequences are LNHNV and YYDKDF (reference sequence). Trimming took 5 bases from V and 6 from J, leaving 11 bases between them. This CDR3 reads CATSPPGVQPQHF. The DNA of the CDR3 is TGTGCCACCAGCCCCCCTGGAGTTCAGCCCCAGCATTTT.

CDR3 loop: CASSADRTSGNTIYF. Written as DNA, the CDR3 is TGTGCCAGTAGCGCAGACAGGACCTCTGGAAACACCATATATTTT. The chain uses TRBV19 and TRBJ1-3; TRBD1 is a possible D gene (6 bases). Germline V gene data show CDR1 as LNHDA and CDR2 as SQIVND (reference sequence). Trimming pared 6 bases from V and 0 bases from J, leaving 12 bases between. The CDR3 totals 15 residues.

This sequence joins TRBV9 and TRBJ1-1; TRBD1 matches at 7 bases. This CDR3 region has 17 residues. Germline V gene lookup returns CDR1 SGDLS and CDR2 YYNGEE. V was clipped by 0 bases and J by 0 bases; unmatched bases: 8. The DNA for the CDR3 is TGTGCCAGCAGCGTAGTTCCAGGGGGTTACATGAACACTGAAGCTTTCTTT. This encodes CASSVVPGGYMNTEAFF.

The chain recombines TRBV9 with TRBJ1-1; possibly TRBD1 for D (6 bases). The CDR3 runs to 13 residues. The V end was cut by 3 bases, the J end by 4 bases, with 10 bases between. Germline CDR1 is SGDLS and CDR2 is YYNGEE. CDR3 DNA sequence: TGTGCCAGCAGCGATACAGGGACCACTGAAGCTTTCTTT. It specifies CASSDTGTTEAFF.

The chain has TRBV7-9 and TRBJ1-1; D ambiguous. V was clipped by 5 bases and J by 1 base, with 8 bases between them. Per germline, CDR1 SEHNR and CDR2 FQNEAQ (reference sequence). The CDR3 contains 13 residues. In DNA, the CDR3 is TGTGCCAGCAGCCCGTCCGGGAACACTGAAGCTTTCTTT. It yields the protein CASSPSGNTEAFF.

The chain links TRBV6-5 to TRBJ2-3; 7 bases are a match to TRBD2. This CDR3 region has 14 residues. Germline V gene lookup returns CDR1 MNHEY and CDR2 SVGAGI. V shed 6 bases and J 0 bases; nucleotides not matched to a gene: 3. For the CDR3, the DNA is TGTGCCAGCAGCCTCGGGGGGAGCACAGATACGCAGTATTTT. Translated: CASSLGGSTDTQYF.

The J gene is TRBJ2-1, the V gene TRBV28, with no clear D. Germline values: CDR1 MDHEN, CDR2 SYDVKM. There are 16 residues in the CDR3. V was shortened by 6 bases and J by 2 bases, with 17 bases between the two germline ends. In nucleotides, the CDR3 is TGTGCCAGCAGCCCGAGCGATTCTCGTCCCTACAATGAGCAGTTCTTC. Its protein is CASSPSDSRPYNEQFF.

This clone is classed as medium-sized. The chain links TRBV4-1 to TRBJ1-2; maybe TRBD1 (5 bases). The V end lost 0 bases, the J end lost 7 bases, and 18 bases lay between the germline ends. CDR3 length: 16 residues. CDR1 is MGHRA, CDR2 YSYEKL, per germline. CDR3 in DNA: TGCGCCAGCAGCCAAGATGAAATCTTGGGTCAGGGTGGCTACACCTTC. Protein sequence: CASSQDEILGQGGYTF.

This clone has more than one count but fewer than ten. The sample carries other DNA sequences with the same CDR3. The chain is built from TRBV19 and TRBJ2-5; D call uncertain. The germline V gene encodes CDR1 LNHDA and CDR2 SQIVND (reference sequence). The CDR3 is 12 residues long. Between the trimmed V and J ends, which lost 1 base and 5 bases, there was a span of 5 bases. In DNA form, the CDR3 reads TGTGCCAGTAGTATAGGGGGTGAGACCCAGTACTTC. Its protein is CASSIGGETQYF.

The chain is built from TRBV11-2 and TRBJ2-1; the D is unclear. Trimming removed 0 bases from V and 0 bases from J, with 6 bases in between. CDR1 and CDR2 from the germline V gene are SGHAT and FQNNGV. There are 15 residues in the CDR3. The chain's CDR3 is CASSLEVSSYNEQFF. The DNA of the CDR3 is TGTGCCAGCAGCTTAGAGGTTAGCTCCTACAATGAGCAGTTCTTC.

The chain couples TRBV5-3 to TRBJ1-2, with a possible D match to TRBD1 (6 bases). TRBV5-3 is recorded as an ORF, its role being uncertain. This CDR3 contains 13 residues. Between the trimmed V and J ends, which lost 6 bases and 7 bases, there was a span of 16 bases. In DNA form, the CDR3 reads TGTGCCAGAATCTCGGGCGGGGGGCTTGGCTACACCTTC. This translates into CARISGGGLGYTF.

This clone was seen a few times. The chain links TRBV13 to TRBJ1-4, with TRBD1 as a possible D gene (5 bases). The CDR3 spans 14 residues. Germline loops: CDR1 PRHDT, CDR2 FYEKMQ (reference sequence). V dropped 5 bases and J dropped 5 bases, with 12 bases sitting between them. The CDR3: CASSTGTANEKLFF. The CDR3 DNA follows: TGTGCCAGCAGCACCGGGACGGCCAATGAAAAACTGTTTTTT.

CDR3 residues: CASSPAGQGGYQPQHF. The CDR3 DNA reads as TGTGCCAGCAGTCCCGCGGGACAGGGGGGGTATCAGCCCCAGCATTTT. The rearrangement joins TRBV27 to TRBJ1-5; 11 bases align to TRBD1. CDR1 is MNHEY, CDR2 SMNVEV, per germline (reference sequence). Trimming took 5 bases from V and 5 from J; bases not matched to a gene: 8. The CDR3 runs to 16 residues.

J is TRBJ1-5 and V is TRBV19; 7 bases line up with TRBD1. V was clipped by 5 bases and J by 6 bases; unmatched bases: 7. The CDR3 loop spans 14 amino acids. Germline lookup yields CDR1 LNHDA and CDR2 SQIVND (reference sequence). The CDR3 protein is CASSQTGYGQPQHF. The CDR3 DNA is TGTGCCAGTAGTCAGACAGGGTACGGTCAGCCCCAGCATTTT.

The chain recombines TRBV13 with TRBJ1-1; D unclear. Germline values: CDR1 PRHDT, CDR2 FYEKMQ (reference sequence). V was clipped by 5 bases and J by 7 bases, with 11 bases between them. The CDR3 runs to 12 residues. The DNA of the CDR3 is TGTGCCAGCAGCCTCCCGGGCGGTGAAGCTTTCTTT. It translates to CASSLPGGEAFF.

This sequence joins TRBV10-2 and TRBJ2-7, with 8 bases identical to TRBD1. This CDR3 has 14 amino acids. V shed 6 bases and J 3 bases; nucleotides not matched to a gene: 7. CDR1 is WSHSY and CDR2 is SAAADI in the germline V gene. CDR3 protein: CASSLATGDYEQYF. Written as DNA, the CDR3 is TGCGCCAGCAGCCTCGCGACAGGGGACTACGAGCAGTACTTC.